This T cell receptor (beta chain) was obtained from a study of Graves' ophthalmopathy and Graves' hyperthyroidism. General observations from the study: Also, most clonotypes expanded in the thyroid above 0.001 frequency appeared in blood.

CDR3 regions of TCR beta were amplified from RNA transcripts. Second-round multiplex PCR came after a first-round RT-PCR that employed HTBI primers. TCRdb called the multiplex PCR reads again in MiXCR, with one record for every CDR3 protein. The table records about 420,000 distinct CDR3 sequences, around 20% of them present only once. Calling hyperthyroidism stable required that no ophthalmopathy show up within 18 months of follow-up. Symptoms, serum thyroxine and TRAb, thyroid ultrasound, and orbital computed tomography formed the diagnostic basis. This clonotype came up many times. Antigen specificity is unknown. In germline, CDR1 is LGHNA, CDR2 YSLEER. Trimming stripped 0 bases from V and 3 bases from J, with 15 bases between. This CDR3 spans 16 amino acids.

The chain has TRBV4-3 and TRBJ2-7, with D tentatively TRBD1 or TRBD2 (6 bases each). The clonotype was recovered from a woman younger than 30 with stable Graves' hyperthyroidism. Sequenced sample: peripheral blood. The CDR3 region has the DNA TGCGCCAGCAGCCAAGACTGGGGGGCGGAGCTCTACGAGCAGTACTTC. This translates into CASSQDWGAELYEQYF.